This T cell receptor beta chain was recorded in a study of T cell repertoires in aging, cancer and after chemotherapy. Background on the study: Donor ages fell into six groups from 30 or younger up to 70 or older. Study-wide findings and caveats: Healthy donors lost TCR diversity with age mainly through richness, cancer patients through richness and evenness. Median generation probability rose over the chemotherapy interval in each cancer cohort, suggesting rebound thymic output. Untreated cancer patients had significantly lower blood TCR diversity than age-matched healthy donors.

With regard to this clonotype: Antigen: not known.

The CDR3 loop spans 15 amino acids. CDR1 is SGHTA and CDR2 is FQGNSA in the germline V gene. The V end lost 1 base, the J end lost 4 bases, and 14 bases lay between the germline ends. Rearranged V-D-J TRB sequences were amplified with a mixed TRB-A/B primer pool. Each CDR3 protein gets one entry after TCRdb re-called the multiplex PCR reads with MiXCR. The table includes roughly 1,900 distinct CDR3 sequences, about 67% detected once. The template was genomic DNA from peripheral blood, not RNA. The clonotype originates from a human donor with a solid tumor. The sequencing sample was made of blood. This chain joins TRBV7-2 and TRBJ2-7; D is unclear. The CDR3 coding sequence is TGTGCCAGCAGCTTAGTCCAGGACGGAGTATACGAGCAGTACTTC. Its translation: CASSLVQDGVYEQYF.